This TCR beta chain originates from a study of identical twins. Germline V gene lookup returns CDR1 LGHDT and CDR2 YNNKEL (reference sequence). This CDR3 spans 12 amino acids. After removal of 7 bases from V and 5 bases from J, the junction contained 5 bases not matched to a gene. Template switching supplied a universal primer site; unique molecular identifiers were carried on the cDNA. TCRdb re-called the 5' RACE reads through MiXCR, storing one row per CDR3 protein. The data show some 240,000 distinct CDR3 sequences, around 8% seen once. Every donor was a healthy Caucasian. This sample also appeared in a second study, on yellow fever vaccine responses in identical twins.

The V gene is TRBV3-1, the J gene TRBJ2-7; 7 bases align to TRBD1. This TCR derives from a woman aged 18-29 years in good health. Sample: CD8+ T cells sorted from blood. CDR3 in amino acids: CASTDRADEQYF. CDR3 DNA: TGTGCCAGCACTGACAGGGCGGACGAGCAGTACTTC.